This T cell receptor (beta chain) appears in the sequencing data of a study of T cell responses to AZD1222 COVID-19 vaccine. General observations from the study: Nearly half of unique spike-specific TCRs reportedly avoided B.1.351 and B.1.1.7 mutated regions. Across spike, vaccine-associated CD4 TCRs were found, dominant at 160-218 and 743-854. Increased Spike-specific TCR breadth and depth were observed after two AZD1222 doses.

Profiled with immunoSEQ multiplex PCR; TCRdb holds only in-frame clones, not every one. Of around 99,000 clones in the sample, around 94% are singletons; the top ten hold about 13%. Regarding this clone: Its specificity is unknown.

This CDR3 is 15 amino acids long. Trimming removed 5 bases from V and 5 bases from J, with 15 bases in between. CDR1 is SEHNR and CDR2 is FQNEAQ in the germline V gene (reference sequence). This rearrangement joins TRBV7-9 to TRBJ1-4; unclear D gene. This sequence originates from an adult in good health. The sequencing here drew on peripheral blood, taken on day 0 of AZD1222 vaccination. This CDR3 reads CASSPRGEGNEKLFF. CDR3 sequence (DNA): TGTGCCAGCAGCCCACGGGGAGAAGGAAATGAAAAACTGTTTTTT.